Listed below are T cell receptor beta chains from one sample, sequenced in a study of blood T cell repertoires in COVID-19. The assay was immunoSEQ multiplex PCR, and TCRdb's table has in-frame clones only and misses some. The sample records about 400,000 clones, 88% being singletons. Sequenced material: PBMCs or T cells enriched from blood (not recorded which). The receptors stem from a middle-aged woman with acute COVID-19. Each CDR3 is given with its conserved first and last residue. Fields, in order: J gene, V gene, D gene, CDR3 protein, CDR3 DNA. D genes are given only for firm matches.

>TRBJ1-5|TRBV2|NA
CASSVSQNHNQPQHF
TGTGCCAGCAGTGTCTCCCAGAATCACAATCAGCCCCAGCATTTT
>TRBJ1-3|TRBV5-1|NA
CASSPDRSSGNTIYF
TGCGCCAGCAGCCCCGACAGGTCCTCTGGAAACACCATATATTTT
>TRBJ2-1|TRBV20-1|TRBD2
CSASPLLAGDYNEQFF
TGCAGTGCTAGTCCCCTCCTAGCGGGGGATTACAATGAGCAGTTCTTC
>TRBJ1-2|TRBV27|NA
CASSLSSGMYGYTF
TGTGCCAGCAGTTTATCGTCAGGAATGTATGGCTACACCTTC
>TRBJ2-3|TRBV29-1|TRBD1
CSVIQGAGDTQYF
TGCAGCGTTATACAGGGGGCTGGAGATACGCAGTATTTT
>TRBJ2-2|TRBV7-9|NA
CASSFPGSTGELFF
TGTGCCAGCAGCTTCCCAGGGTCCACCGGGGAGCTGTTTTTT
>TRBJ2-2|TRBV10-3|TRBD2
CAISITSAPVTGELFF
TGTGCCATCAGCATAACTAGCGCTCCGGTCACCGGGGAGCTGTTTTTT
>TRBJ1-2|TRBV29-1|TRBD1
CSVSGTESYGYTF
TGCAGCGTCTCGGGGACAGAAAGCTATGGCTACACCTTC
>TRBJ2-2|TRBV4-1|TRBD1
CASSQSQGGTGELFF
TGCGCCAGCAGCCAGTCACAGGGGGGCACCGGGGAGCTGTTTTTT
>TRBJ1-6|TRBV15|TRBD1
CATSTDFRGLNYNSPLHF
TGTGCCACCAGCACAGATTTCAGGGGGCTTAACTATAATTCACCCCTCCACTTT
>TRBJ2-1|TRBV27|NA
CASSLPTYNEQFF
TGTGCCAGCAGTTTACCGACTTACAATGAGCAGTTCTTC